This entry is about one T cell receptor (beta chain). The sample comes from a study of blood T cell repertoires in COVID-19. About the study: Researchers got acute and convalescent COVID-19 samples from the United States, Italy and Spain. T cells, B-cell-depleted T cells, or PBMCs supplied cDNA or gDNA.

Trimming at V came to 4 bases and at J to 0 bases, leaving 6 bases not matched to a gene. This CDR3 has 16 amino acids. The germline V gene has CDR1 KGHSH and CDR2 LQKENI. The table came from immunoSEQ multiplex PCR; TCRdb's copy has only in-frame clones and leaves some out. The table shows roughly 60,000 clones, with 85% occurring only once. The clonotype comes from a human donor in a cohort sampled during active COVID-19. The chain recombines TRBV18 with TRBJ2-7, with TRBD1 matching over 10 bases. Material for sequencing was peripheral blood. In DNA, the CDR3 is TGTGCCAGCTCACGGGACAGGGGCGCTGACTCCTACGAGCAGTACTTC. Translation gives CASSRDRGADSYEQYF.